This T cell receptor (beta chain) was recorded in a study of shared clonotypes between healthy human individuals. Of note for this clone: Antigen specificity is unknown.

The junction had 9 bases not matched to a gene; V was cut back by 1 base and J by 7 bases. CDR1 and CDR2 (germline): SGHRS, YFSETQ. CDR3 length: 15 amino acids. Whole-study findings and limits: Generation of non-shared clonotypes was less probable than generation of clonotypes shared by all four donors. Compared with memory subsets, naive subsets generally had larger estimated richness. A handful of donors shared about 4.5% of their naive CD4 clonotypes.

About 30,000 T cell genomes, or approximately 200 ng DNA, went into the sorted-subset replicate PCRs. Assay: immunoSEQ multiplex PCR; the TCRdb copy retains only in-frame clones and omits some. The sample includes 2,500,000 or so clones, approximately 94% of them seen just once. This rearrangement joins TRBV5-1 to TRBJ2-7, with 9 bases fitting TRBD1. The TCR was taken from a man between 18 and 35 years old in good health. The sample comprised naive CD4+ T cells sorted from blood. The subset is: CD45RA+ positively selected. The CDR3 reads CASSLLGQGRREQYF. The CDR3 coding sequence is TGCGCCAGCAGCTTGTTGGGACAGGGCCGGAGGGAGCAGTACTTC.